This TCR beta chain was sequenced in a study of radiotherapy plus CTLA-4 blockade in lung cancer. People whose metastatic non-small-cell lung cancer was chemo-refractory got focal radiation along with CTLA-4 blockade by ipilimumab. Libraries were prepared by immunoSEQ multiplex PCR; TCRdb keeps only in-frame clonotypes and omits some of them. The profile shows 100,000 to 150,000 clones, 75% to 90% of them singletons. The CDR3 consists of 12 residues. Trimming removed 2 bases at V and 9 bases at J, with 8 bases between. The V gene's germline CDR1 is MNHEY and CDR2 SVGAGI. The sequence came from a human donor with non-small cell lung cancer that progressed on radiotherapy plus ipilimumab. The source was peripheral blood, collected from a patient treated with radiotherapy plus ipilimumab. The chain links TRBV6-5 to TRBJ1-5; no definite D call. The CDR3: CASSYPGGPQHF. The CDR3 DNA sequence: TGTGCCAGCAGTTACCCCGGCGGGCCCCAGCATTTT.